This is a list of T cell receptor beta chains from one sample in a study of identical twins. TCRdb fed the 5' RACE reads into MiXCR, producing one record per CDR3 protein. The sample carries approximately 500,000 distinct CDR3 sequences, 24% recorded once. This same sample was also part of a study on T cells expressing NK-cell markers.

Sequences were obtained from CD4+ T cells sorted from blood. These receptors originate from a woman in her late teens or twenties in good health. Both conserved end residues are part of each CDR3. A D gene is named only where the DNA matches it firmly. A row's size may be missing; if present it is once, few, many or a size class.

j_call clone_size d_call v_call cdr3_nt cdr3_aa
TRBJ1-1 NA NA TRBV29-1 TGCAGCGTTGATGGGGGCGCGGTGAACACTGAAGCTTTCTTT CSVDGGAVNTEAFF
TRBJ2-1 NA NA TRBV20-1 TGCAGTGCTAGGGACGCCAAAGGGAGAAATGAGCAGTTCTTC CSARDAKGRNEQFF
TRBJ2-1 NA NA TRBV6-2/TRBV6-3 TGTGCCAGCAGTTATGGTCCTGGGCAGTTCTTC CASSYGPGQFF
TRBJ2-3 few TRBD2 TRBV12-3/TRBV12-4 TGTGCCAGCACCCGGACTAGCGGGGGGGTTGCGGATACGCAGTATTTT CASTRTSGGVADTQYF
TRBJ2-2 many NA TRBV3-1 TGTGCCAGCAGCCATCTGGGGTACACCGGGGAGCTGTTTTTT CASSHLGYTGELFF
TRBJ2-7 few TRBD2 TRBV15 TGTGCCACCAGCAGAGAGCGACTAGCTCACGAGCAGTACTTC CATSRERLAHEQYF
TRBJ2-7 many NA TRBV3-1 TGTGCCAGCAGCCGACAGGCGGGGGAAGAGCAGTACTTC CASSRQAGEEQYF
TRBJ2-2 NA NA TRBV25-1 TGTGCCAGCACAGGAGCCGGGGAGCTGTTTTTT CASTGAGELFF
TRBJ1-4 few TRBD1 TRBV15 TGTGCCACCTCGGGACAGCATAATGAAAAACTGTTTTTT CATSGQHNEKLFF
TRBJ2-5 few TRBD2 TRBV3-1 TGTGCCAGCAGCCAAGATGTCAGGGGGCTAGCGGGAGTGGGCGAGACCCAGTACTTC CASSQDVRGLAGVGETQYF
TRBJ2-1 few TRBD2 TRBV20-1 TGCAGTGCTAGAGATCTCGAGCGGGGGGCTGACAATGAGCAGTTCTTC CSARDLERGADNEQFF
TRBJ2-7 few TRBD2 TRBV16 TGTGCCAGCTGCGGGAGTGGCTCCTACGAGCAGTACTTC CASCGSGSYEQYF
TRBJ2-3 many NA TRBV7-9 TGTGCCAGCAGCTTACGGTCAGTCGATACGCAGTATTTT CASSLRSVDTQYF
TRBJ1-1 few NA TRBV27 TGTGCCAGCAGCCGCTCAACAGGGATGAACACTGAAGCTTTCTTT CASSRSTGMNTEAFF
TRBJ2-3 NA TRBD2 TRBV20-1 TGCAGTGCAAACCCGGGAGGACCCACAGATACGCAGTATTTT CSANPGGPTDTQYF
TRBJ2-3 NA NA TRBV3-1 TGTGCCGCCTCGGCAGGGAAAAATACGCAGTATTTT CAASAGKNTQYF
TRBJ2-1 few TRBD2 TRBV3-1 TGTGCCAGCAGCCCCCACATAGCGGGGGGGCCGGATGAGCAGTTCTTC CASSPHIAGGPDEQFF
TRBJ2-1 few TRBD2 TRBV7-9 TGTGCCAGCAGCTTTGCTAGCGGGTCTGAGCAGTTCTTC CASSFASGSEQFF
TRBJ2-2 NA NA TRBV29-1 TGCAGCGTCCTACTCGACAGAACGAACACCGGGGAGCTGTTTTTT CSVLLDRTNTGELFF
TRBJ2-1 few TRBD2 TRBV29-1 TGCAGCGCGCGTGGACTAGCGGAAAATTACAATGAGCAGTTCTTC CSARGLAENYNEQFF
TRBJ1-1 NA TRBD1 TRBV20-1 TGCAGTGCTAGAGCAGGGGGAGACACTGAAGCTTTCTTT CSARAGGDTEAFF
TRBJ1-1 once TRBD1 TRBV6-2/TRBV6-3 TGTGCCAGCAGGAGGGACAGCGGTAACACTGAAGCTTTCTTT CASRRDSGNTEAFF
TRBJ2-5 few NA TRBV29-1 TGCAGCGTTGAAGTCCCAGGACAGTGGGAGACCCAGTACTTC CSVEVPGQWETQYF
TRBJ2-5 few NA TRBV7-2 TGTGCCAGCAGCTTACAGACGCGAGAGACCCAGTACTTC CASSLQTRETQYF
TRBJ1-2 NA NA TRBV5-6 TGTGCCAGCAGCCGCTTCGGACAGTTCTATGGCTACACCTTC CASSRFGQFYGYTF
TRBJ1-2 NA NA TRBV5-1 TGCGCCAGCAGCTTGGCCTCGGTGGACGGCTACACCTTC CASSLASVDGYTF
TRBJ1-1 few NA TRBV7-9 TGTGCCAGCAGCACAGGCGGGACGGTGTTTAGCACTGAAGCTTTCTTT CASSTGGTVFSTEAFF
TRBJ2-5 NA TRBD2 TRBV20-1 TGCAGTGCTAGTGGCCAGAGCGGGGGGCAGGAGACCCAGTACTTC CSASGQSGGQETQYF
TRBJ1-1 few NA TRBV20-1 TGCAGTGCTAGCTCGACAGCCACTGAAGCTTTCTTT CSASSTATEAFF
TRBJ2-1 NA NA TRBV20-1 TGCAGTGCTAGAGATAGGCGGGGGCACAATGAGCAGTTCTTC CSARDRRGHNEQFF
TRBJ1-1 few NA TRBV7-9 TGTGCCAGCAGCTTCAAAGGGGCTGAAACTGAAGCTTTCTTT CASSFKGAETEAFF
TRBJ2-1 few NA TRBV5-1 TGCGCCAGCAGCTTGGAAGGGGCGGACAATGAGCAGTTCTTC CASSLEGADNEQFF
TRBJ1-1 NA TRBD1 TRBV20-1 TGCAGTGCAAAGGACAGGGTGAAAGCTTTCTTT CSAKDRVKAFF
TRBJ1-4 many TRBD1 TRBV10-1 TGCGCCAGCAGTGAGTCGACAGGGGGATATGAAAAACTGTTTTTT CASSESTGGYEKLFF
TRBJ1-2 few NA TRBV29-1 TGCAGCGTTGGCGGGTCGGTAGCCGGCTACACCTTC CSVGGSVAGYTF
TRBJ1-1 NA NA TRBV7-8 TGTGCCAGCAGCTTATTGGCAGGGGCGAGCACTGAAGCTTTCTTT CASSLLAGASTEAFF
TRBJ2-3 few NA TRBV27 TGTGCCAGCAGCTCCAGACCCGGTGGCACAGATACGCAGTATTTT CASSSRPGGTDTQYF
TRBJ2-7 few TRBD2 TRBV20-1 TGCAGTGTCTCACTAGCGGGATGGAAAGAGCAGTACTTC CSVSLAGWKEQYF
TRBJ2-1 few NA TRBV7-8 TGTGCCAGCAGCTCACCGCCCGGGAAAAACAATGAGCAGTTCTTC CASSSPPGKNNEQFF
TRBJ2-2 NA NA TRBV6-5 TGTGCCAGCAGTTACTCGTCGGGACAATGGGGGGAGCTGTTTTTT CASSYSSGQWGELFF
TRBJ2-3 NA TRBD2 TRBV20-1 TGCAGTGCTCGCAGCGGGATCTCTTTAGATACGCAGTATTTT CSARSGISLDTQYF
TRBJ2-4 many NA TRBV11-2 TGTGCCAGCAGCGCACACCTACGGGCTACCGGGAACATTCAGTACTTC CASSAHLRATGNIQYF
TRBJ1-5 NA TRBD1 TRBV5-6 TGTGCCAGCAGCGGGGGACAGGGGGGCTCTCCAAGGAATCAGCCCCAGCATTTT CASSGGQGGSPRNQPQHF